These 9 T cell receptor beta chains were all obtained from the same sample, sequenced in a study of cytomegalovirus exposure and HLA in healthy donors. This PCR relied on a set of 60 Vbeta primers and 13 Jbeta primers. The repertoire was sequenced with immunoSEQ multiplex PCR; TCRdb's copy has only in-frame clones and lacks some. The sample includes about 150,000 clones, around 67% seen only once; the top ten take approximately 4%. Sequenced: PBMCs. These receptors all stem from a man younger than 35 in good health and CMV-seropositive.

The chain couples TRBV4-2 to TRBJ2-3; D might be TRBD1 (5 bases). Germline assignment: CDR1 LGHNA and CDR2 YNFKEQ. The CDR3 sequence is 18 residues long. V shed 2 bases and J shed 4 bases, with 22 bases lying between them. CDR3: CASSQLPGQGKDADTQYF. CDR3 DNA: TGTGCCAGCAGCCAACTCCCAGGGCAGGGAAAGGATGCAGATACGCAGTATTTT.

This rearrangement joins TRBV6-6 to TRBJ1-6; D not certain. V was pared by 2 bases and J by 8 bases, with 10 bases between. This CDR3 spans 14 amino acids. The germline V gene has CDR1 MNHNY and CDR2 SVGAGI (reference sequence). The CDR3 region has the DNA TGTGCCAGCAGTTACAGAGGGTTCGATTCACCCCTCCACTTT. As protein: CASSYRGFDSPLHF.

This clone was picked up one time. The chain has TRBV18 and TRBJ2-7; D not certain. Germline V CDR1 and CDR2: KGHSH, LQKENI. Trimming left V 3 bases short and J 0 bases short, with 12 bases between. The CDR3 spans 15 residues. The CDR3 loop is CASSPLDRVSYEQYF. CDR3 nucleotides: TGTGCCAGCTCACCTCTCGACCGGGTCTCCTACGAGCAGTACTTC.

The genes are TRBV4-2 and TRBJ2-5; the D is unclear. Judging by the DNA end, TRBJ2-7 fits better; the J call may be wrong. CDR3 length: 13 amino acids. The germline CDR1 and CDR2 sequences are LGHNA and YNFKEQ. The CDR3 loop reads CASSLGRRYEQYF. The CDR3 nucleotides read TGTGCCAGCAGCCTGGGCCGAAGGTACGAGCAGTACTTC.

The chain uses TRBV19 and TRBJ1-2; D ambiguous. Trimming cost V 7 bases and J 3 bases, with 12 bases left between them. This CDR3 has 13 residues. Germline values: CDR1 LNHDA, CDR2 SQIVND (reference sequence). CDR3 sequence reads: CASTERDDYGYTF. The CDR3 DNA reads TGTGCCAGTACTGAGCGAGACGACTATGGCTACACCTTC.

In this sample, this clone turned up once. CDR3 sequence reads: CASSYVGHPYEQYF. CDR3 bases: TGTGCCAGCAGTTACGTCGGACACCCCTACGAGCAGTACTTC. The gene calls are TRBV6-5 and TRBJ2-7; TRBD1 might be the D (5 bases). From germline, CDR1 is MNHEY and CDR2 SVGAGI. Deletions cut 2 bases from V and 2 bases from J, with 10 bases between. The CDR3 contains 14 residues.

The rearrangement joins TRBV7-8 to TRBJ1-6; a weak D match, TRBD1 (5 bases). Germline loops: CDR1 SGHVS, CDR2 FQNEAQ. V lost 2 bases, J lost 5 bases, and 10 bases lay in between. The length of the CDR3 is 15 residues. The CDR3 DNA reads TGTGCCAGCAGCTTAAAGAGACAGAATAATTCACCCCTCCACTTT. This gives the protein CASSLKRQNNSPLHF.

The chain uses TRBV30 and TRBJ2-1, with 13 positions matching TRBD2. The CDR3 is 15 amino acids. V shed 8 bases and J 7 bases; nucleotides not matched to a gene: 11. Germline V gene data show CDR1 as GTSNPN and CDR2 as SVGIG (reference sequence). The CDR3 region has the DNA TGTGCCGGTTCCGGGACTAGCGGGAAAAGAAATGAGCAGTTCTTC. This encodes CAGSGTSGKRNEQFF.

The chain is built from TRBV27 and TRBJ2-5; 9 nucleotides align to TRBD1. The length of the CDR3 is 15 residues. The junction had 2 bases not matched to a gene; V was cut back by 1 base and J by 2 bases. Germline values: CDR1 MNHEY, CDR2 SMNVEV (reference sequence). CDR3 sequence: CASSLYRGQQETQYF. The CDR3 region has the DNA TGTGCCAGCAGTTTATACAGGGGGCAGCAAGAGACCCAGTACTTC.